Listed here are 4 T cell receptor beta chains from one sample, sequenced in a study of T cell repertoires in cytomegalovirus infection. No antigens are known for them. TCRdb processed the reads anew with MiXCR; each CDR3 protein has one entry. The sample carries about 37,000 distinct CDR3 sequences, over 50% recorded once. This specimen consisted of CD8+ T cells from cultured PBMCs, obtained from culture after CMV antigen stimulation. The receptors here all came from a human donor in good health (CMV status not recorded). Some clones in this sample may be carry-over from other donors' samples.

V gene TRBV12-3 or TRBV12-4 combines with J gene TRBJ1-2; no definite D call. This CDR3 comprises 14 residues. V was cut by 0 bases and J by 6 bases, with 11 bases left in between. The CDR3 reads CASSLAEGSHGYTF. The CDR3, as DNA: TGTGCCAGCAGTTTAGCAGAAGGGTCCCATGGCTACACCTTC.

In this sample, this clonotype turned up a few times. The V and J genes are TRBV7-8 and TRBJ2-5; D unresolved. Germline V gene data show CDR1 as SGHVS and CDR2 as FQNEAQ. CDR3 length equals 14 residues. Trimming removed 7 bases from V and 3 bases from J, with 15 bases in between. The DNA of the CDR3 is TGTGCCAGCACCTATAGTGGGTCCAAAGAGACCCAGTACTTC. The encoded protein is CASTYSGSKETQYF. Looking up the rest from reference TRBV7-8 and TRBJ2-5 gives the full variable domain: GAGVSQSPRYKVAKRGQDVALRCDPISGHVSLFWYQQALGQGPEFLTYFQNEAQLDKSGLPSDRFFAERPEGSVSTLKIQRTQQEDSAVYLCASTYSGSKETQYFGPGTRLLVL.

The CDR3 nucleotides read TGCGCCAGCAGCTTGGAAGGGGGCGGTTGGATGAACACTGAAGCTTTCTTT. It yields the protein CASSLEGGGWMNTEAFF. The chain recombines TRBV5-1 with TRBJ1-1; 7 bases map to TRBD1. V lost 0 bases and J lost 0; bases outside the gene matches: 8. CDR3 length equals 17 residues. Germline V lookup: CDR1 SGHRS, CDR2 YFSETQ.

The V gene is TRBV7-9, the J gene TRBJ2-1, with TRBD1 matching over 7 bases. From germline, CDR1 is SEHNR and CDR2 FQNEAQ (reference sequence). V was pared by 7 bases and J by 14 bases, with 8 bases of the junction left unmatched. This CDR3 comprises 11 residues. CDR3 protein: CASNRDSWKFF. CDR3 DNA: TGTGCCAGCAACCGGGACAGCTGGAAGTTCTTC.